These T cell receptor beta chains were read from a single sample in a study of blood T cells in healthy people across ages. Via MiXCR, TCRdb re-called the 5' RACE reads, giving one row per CDR3 protein. Of approximately 900,000 distinct CDR3 sequences in the sample, roughly 28% were seen once. The data also belong to a second study, concerning T cells of mothers and their children.

The sample taken for sequencing was blood. These receptor sequences come from a woman in her forties in good health. Both conserved end residues are part of each CDR3. D genes are given only for firm matches. Size is omitted from some rows. Given values are once, few, many or a class for expanded clones.

abundance: few; j_gene: TRBJ1-2; v_gene: TRBV2; d_gene: .; CDR3aa: CARGGSGYTF; CDR3nt: TGTGCCAGAGGGGGGAGTGGCTACACCTTC
abundance: .; j_gene: TRBJ2-1; v_gene: TRBV11-2; d_gene: .; CDR3aa: CASSLGITRIYNEQFF; CDR3nt: TGTGCCAGCAGCTTAGGAATTACACGGATATACAATGAGCAGTTCTTC
abundance: many; j_gene: TRBJ2-7; v_gene: TRBV6-2/TRBV6-3; d_gene: .; CDR3aa: CASSFTATYEQYF; CDR3nt: TGTGCCAGCAGTTTTACGGCCACCTACGAGCAGTACTTC
abundance: many; j_gene: TRBJ2-1; v_gene: TRBV3-1; d_gene: TRBD2; CDR3aa: CASSQDSGPYNEQFF; CDR3nt: TGTGCCAGCAGCCAAGATAGCGGGCCCTACAATGAGCAGTTCTTC
abundance: many; j_gene: TRBJ1-2; v_gene: TRBV20-1; d_gene: .; CDR3aa: CSARELLRTSGAGYTF; CDR3nt: TGCAGTGCTAGAGAACTGTTGCGGACATCCGGTGCTGGCTACACCTTC
abundance: .; j_gene: TRBJ2-7; v_gene: TRBV10-3; d_gene: .; CDR3aa: CAISGSDYEQYF; CDR3nt: TGTGCCATCAGTGGGTCAGACTACGAGCAGTACTTC
abundance: many; j_gene: TRBJ2-7; v_gene: TRBV5-5; d_gene: TRBD1; CDR3aa: CASSGDSQTRRSNYEQYF; CDR3nt: TGTGCCAGCTCCGGGGACAGCCAGACCAGGCGGTCAAACTACGAGCAGTACTTC
abundance: few; j_gene: TRBJ2-6; v_gene: TRBV28; d_gene: .; CDR3aa: CASSFRKISGANVLTF; CDR3nt: TGTGCCAGCAGTTTCAGAAAGATCTCTGGGGCCAACGTCCTGACTTTC
abundance: .; j_gene: TRBJ2-3; v_gene: TRBV12-3/TRBV12-4; d_gene: .; CDR3aa: CASSLGDGLTDTQYF; CDR3nt: TGTGCCAGCAGTTTGGGGGACGGACTCACAGATACGCAGTATTTT
abundance: many; j_gene: TRBJ1-2; v_gene: TRBV12-3/TRBV12-4; d_gene: .; CDR3aa: CASSPFIINYGYTF; CDR3nt: TGTGCCAGCAGTCCCTTCATTATAAACTATGGCTACACCTTC
abundance: .; j_gene: TRBJ1-1; v_gene: TRBV20-1; d_gene: .; CDR3aa: CSASPVGEATEAFF; CDR3nt: TGCAGTGCTAGTCCCGTAGGGGAGGCCACTGAAGCTTTCTTT
abundance: few; j_gene: TRBJ1-4; v_gene: TRBV7-8; d_gene: .; CDR3aa: CASSLETTNEKLFF; CDR3nt: TGTGCCAGCAGCTTAGAGACTACTAATGAAAAACTGTTTTTT
abundance: many; j_gene: TRBJ2-7; v_gene: TRBV20-1; d_gene: TRBD2; CDR3aa: CSALSGTGYEQYF; CDR3nt: TGCAGTGCTTTAAGCGGGACTGGGTACGAGCAGTACTTC
abundance: .; j_gene: TRBJ1-2; v_gene: TRBV28; d_gene: .; CDR3aa: CATQDPSWGGYTF; CDR3nt: TGTGCCACCCAGGACCCGTCTTGGGGTGGCTACACCTTC
abundance: .; j_gene: TRBJ2-3; v_gene: TRBV28; d_gene: TRBD2; CDR3aa: CASSSGGQGGQDTQYF; CDR3nt: TGTGCCAGCAGTTCGGGGGGGCAAGGGGGTCAAGATACGCAGTATTTT